The rows below give T cell receptor beta chains drawn from one sample of a study of T cells after yellow fever vaccination. TCRdb recomputed calls from the 5' RACE reads with MiXCR, one row per CDR3 protein. The data show approximately 580,000 distinct CDR3 sequences, with 17% seen just once and approximately 15% held by the top ten. Here the sequenced sample was PBMCs, taken 4 to 6 days after the first yellow fever vaccination. All receptors derive from a man between 18 and 29 years old who received the YFV17D yellow fever vaccine. Both conserved end residues are part of each CDR3. A D gene is named only where the DNA matches it firmly. Clone size is stated in some rows and not others, as once, few, many or a class when expanded.

D gene	V gene	clone size	J gene	CDR3 DNA	CDR3 protein
-	TRBV6-1	-	TRBJ1-6	TGTGCCAGCACCCCAAGACAAGGGATTCGGAGCTCCTATAATTCACCCCTCCACTTT	CASTPRQGIRSSYNSPLHF
-	TRBV3-1	-	TRBJ2-5	TGTGCCAGCAGCTTCTTCGGGCGCCAAGAGACCCAGTACTTC	CASSFFGRQETQYF
TRBD1	TRBV20-1	-	TRBJ1-2	TGCAGTGCTAAAAGGGGACAGGGGGGAACTAACTATGGCTACACCTTC	CSAKRGQGGTNYGYTF
-	TRBV27	many	TRBJ2-2	TGTGCCAGCAGTTTAACAACCGGGGAGCTGTTTTTT	CASSLTTGELFF
-	TRBV20-1	-	TRBJ1-1	TGCAGTGCTAGGCAACACGGTAACACTGAAGCTTTCTTT	CSARQHGNTEAFF
TRBD2	TRBV7-2	-	TRBJ2-3	TGTGCCAGCAGCTTGACTAGCGGGGCTTGGACAGATACGCAGTATTTT	CASSLTSGAWTDTQYF
TRBD1	TRBV7-9	few	TRBJ1-1	TGTGCCAGCAGCCGGATGACAGGGGGCACTGAAGCTTTCTTT	CASSRMTGGTEAFF
-	TRBV7-2	-	TRBJ2-7	TGTGCCAGCAGCTTAGAGTCAGGGGGGTACACCTACGAGCAGTACTTC	CASSLESGGYTYEQYF
-	TRBV11-2	-	TRBJ2-5	TGTGCCAGCAGCCTGGGCTCCGGGGGAGAGACCCAGTACTTC	CASSLGSGGETQYF
TRBD1	TRBV4-1	-	TRBJ2-5	TGCGCCAGCAGCCCGACAGGGGTAAGGGAGACCCAGTACTTC	CASSPTGVRETQYF
TRBD2	TRBV6-5	few	TRBJ2-3	TGTGCCAGCAGTTACTCGGCTAGCGGATACACAGATACGCAGTATTTT	CASSYSASGYTDTQYF
-	TRBV28	few	TRBJ2-3	TGTGCCAGCAGTTTTACGTCGCACACAGATACGCAGTATTTT	CASSFTSHTDTQYF
-	TRBV15	-	TRBJ2-3	TGTGCCACCACTCCGGGGAACGTTTTTGATACGCAGTATTTT	CATTPGNVFDTQYF
-	TRBV5-5	few	TRBJ2-5	TGTGCCAGCGGTTTCAGGGCACCCCAAGAGACCCAGTACTTC	CASGFRAPQETQYF
-	TRBV2	few	TRBJ2-2	TGTGCCAGCAGTGGGACAGCCTCGATGTCGTTTTTT	CASSGTASMSFF
-	TRBV9	few	TRBJ1-6	TGTGCCAGCAGCGTAGACAATTCCGGCGCACCCCTCCACTTT	CASSVDNSGAPLHF
-	TRBV5-1	-	TRBJ2-5	TGCGCCAGCAAGGCTCTCTACGGGATTGAAGAGACCCAGTACTTC	CASKALYGIEETQYF
-	TRBV6-6	-	TRBJ2-1	TGTGCCAGCAGACGGCGGGAATACAATGAGCAGTTCTTC	CASRRREYNEQFF
TRBD2	TRBV4-2	-	TRBJ2-1	TGTGCCAGCAGCATGACTAGCGGGGGGGCGGGAAATCACAATGAGCAGTTCTTC	CASSMTSGGAGNHNEQFF
-	TRBV5-1	-	TRBJ1-2	TGCGCCAGCCGAACTAATCGGACAGTCACTACAGGCTACACCTTC	CASRTNRTVTTGYTF
TRBD1	TRBV12-3/TRBV12-4	few	TRBJ1-1	TGTGCCAGCAATAAACAGGGGGTGACAGTCACTGAAGCTTTCTTT	CASNKQGVTVTEAFF
-	TRBV20-1	once	TRBJ2-5	TGCAGTGCTAGAGATCGCCCCTCGAGGGAGACCCAGTACTTC	CSARDRPSRETQYF
-	TRBV7-3	few	TRBJ2-1	TGTGCCAGCAGCTTAAGTGTGGGGCTTAACAATGAGCAGTTCTTC	CASSLSVGLNNEQFF
TRBD2	TRBV12-3/TRBV12-4	-	TRBJ2-5	TGTGCCAGCAGAGCGGGGCCCTTTTTTGAGACCGAGTACTTC	CASRAGPFFETEYF
-	TRBV15	-	TRBJ2-7	TGTGCCACCAGCAGAGAAAACAGGATCGGGGGCTACGAGCAGTACTTC	CATSRENRIGGYEQYF
-	TRBV7-8	-	TRBJ1-6	TGTGCCAGCAGCCCATTAGGCAGGAGCTCCTATAATTCACCCCTCCACTTT	CASSPLGRSSYNSPLHF